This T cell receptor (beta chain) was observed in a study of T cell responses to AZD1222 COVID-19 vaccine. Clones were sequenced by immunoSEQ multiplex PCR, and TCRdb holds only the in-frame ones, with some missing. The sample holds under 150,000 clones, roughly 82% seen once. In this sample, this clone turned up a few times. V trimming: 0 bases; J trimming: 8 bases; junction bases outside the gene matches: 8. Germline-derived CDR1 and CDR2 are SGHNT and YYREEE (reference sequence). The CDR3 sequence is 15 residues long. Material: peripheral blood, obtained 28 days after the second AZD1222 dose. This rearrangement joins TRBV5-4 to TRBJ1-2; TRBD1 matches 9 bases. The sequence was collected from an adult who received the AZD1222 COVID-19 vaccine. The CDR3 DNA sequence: TGTGCCAGCAGCTTGGATGGACAGGGGCAGGGAGGCTACACCTTC. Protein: CASSLDGQGQGGYTF.